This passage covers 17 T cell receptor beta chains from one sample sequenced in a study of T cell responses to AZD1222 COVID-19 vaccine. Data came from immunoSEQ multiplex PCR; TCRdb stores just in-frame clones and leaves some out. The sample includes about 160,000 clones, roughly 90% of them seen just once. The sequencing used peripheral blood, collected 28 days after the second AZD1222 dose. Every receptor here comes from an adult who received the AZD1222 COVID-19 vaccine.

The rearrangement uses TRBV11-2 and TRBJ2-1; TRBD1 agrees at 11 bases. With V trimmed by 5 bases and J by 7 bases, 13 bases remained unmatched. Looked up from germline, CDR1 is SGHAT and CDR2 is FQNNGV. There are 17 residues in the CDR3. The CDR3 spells CASSPRGRTGGRNEQFF. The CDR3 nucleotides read TGTGCCAGCAGCCCCAGGGGTCGGACAGGGGGCCGTAATGAGCAGTTCTTC.

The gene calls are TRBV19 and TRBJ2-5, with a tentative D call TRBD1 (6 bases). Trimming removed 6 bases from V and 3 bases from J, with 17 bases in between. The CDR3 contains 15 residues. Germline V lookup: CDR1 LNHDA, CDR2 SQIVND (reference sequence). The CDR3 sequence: CASRITGTSKETQYF. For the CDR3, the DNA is TGTGCCAGTAGAATTACCGGGACAAGCAAAGAGACCCAGTACTTC.

In nucleotides, the CDR3 is TGTGCCAGCAGCCCGGGACTCCTAGCCAAAAACATTCAGTACTTC. As protein: CASSPGLLAKNIQYF. This chain connects TRBV2 to TRBJ2-4, with a weak D call TRBD2 (6 bases). The V end lost 6 bases, the J end lost 0 bases, and 12 bases lay between the germline ends. CDR1 and CDR2 from the germline V gene are SNHLY and FYNNEI. This CDR3 spans 15 amino acids.

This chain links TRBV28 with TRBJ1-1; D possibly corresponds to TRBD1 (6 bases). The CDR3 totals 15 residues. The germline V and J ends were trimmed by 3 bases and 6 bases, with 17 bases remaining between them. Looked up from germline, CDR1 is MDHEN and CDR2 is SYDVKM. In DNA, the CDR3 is TGTGCCAGCAGTTTCGGGACACGGAGTGCCCCTGAAGCTTTCTTT. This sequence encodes CASSFGTRSAPEAFF.

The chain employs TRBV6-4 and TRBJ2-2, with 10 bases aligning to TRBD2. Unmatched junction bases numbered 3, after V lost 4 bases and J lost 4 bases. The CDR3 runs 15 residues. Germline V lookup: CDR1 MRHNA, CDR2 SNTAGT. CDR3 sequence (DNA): TGTGCCAGCAGTGTAGCGGGGGGACCCACCGGGGAGCTGTTTTTT. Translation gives CASSVAGGPTGELFF.

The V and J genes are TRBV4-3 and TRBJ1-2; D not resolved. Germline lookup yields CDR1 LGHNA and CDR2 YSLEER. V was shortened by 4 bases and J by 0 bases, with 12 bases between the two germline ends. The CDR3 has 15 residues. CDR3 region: CASSPKLDSNYGYTF. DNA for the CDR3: TGCGCCAGCAGCCCTAAACTCGACTCTAACTATGGCTACACCTTC.

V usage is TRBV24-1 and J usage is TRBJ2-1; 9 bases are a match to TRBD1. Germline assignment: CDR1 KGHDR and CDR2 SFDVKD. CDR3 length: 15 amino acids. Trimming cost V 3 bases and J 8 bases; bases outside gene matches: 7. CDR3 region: CATSDPGQGMDEQFF. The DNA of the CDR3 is TGTGCCACCAGTGATCCGGGACAGGGTATGGATGAGCAGTTCTTC.

CDR3 loop: CASSFPFRGNEAFF. In DNA, the CDR3 is TGTGCCAGCAGCTTCCCCTTCAGGGGGAATGAAGCTTTCTTT. V gene TRBV7-2 combines with J gene TRBJ1-1; 7 bases fit TRBD1. The CDR3 is made up of 14 amino acids. V gave up 3 bases and J gave up 7 bases; unmatched junction bases: 8. Germline V gene lookup returns CDR1 SGHTA and CDR2 FQGNSA.

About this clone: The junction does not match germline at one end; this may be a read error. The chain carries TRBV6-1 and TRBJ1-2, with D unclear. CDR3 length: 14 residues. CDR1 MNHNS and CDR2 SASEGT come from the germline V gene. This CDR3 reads CASSEGLPSYGYTF. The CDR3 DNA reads TGTGCCAGCAGCGAAGGTCTGCCTAGCTATGGCTACACCTTC.

The CDR3 nucleotides are TGTGCCAGCCGGACAGCGAACACCGGGGAGCTGTTTTTT. Translated, it gives CASRTANTGELFF. The rearrangement links TRBV12-3 or TRBV12-4 to TRBJ2-2; D might be TRBD1 (6 bases). The CDR3 spans 13 residues. Trimming removed 8 bases from V and 0 bases from J, with 7 bases in between.

CDR3: CAWHPGVLSNQPQHF. CDR3 sequence (DNA): TGTGCCTGGCACCCCGGGGTACTCAGCAATCAGCCCCAGCATTTT. This chain links TRBV30 with TRBJ1-5; D not resolved. CDR1 and CDR2 (germline): GTSNPN, SVGIG (reference sequence). V lost 5 bases and J lost 1, with 15 bases in between. The CDR3 loop spans 15 amino acids.

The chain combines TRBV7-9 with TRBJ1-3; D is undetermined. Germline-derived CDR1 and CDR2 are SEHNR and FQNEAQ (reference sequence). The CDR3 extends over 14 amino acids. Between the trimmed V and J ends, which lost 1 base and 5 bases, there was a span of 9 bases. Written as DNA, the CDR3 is TGTGCCAGCAGCTTAGGGCTCGGCAGAAACACCATATATTTT. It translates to CASSLGLGRNTIYF.

CDR3 sequence (DNA): TGTGCCATCAGCACGGGGGGCACAGAGACCCAGTACTTC. It translates to CAISTGGTETQYF. The chain is built from TRBV10-3 and TRBJ2-5; perhaps TRBD2 as D (7 bases). V was trimmed by 6 bases and J by 4 bases, leaving 12 bases between them. The CDR3 has 13 amino acids. Germline V gene lookup returns CDR1 ENHRY and CDR2 SYGVKD.

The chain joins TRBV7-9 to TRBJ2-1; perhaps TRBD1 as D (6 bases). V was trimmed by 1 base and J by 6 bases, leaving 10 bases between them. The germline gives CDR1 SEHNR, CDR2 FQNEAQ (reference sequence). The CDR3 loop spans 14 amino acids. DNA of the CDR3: TGTGCCAGCAGCTTAGTGGAACAGGGCAATGAGCAGTTCTTC. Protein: CASSLVEQGNEQFF.

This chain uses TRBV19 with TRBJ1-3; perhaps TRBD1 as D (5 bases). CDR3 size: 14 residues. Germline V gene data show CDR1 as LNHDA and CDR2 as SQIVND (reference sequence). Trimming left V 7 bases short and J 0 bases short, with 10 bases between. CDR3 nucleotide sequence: TGTGCCAGTAACGGGGGGAGCTCTGGAAACACCATATATTTT. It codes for CASNGGSSGNTIYF.

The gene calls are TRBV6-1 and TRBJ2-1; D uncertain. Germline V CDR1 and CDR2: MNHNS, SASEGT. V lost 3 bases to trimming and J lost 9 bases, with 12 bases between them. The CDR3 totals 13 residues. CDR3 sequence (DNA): TGTGCCAGCAGTGACCTGATAGGTTTTGAGCAGTTCTTC. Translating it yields CASSDLIGFEQFF.

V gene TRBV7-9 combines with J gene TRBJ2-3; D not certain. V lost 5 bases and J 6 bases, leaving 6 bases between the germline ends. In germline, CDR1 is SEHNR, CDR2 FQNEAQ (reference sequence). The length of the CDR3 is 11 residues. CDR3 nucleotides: TGTGCCAGCAGCCGGTCCGATACGCAGTATTTT. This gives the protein CASSRSDTQYF.